The rows below give T cell receptor beta chains drawn from one sample of a study of cytomegalovirus exposure and HLA in healthy donors. Clones were read by immunoSEQ multiplex PCR, and TCRdb kept only the in-frame ones, dropping some. The sample has roughly 300,000 clones, roughly 90% seen once; the top ten hold over 0.7%. The specimen was PBMCs. The receptors were sampled from a woman aged 18 to 35 in good health and CMV-seronegative. Each CDR3 is given with its conserved first and last residue. Fields, in order: clone size, CDR3 length, J gene, D gene, V gene, CDR3 protein, CDR3 DNA. D genes are given only for firm matches. Size is omitted from some rows. Given values are once, few, many or a class for expanded clones.

. 14 TRBJ2-1 . TRBV9 CASSVEYSYNEQFF TGTGCCAGCAGCGTAGAATACTCCTACAATGAGCAGTTCTTC
. 16 TRBJ1-1 . TRBV18 CASSLQGDMRNTEAFF TGTGCCAGCTCACTACAGGGAGATATGAGGAACACTGAAGCTTTCTTT
. 16 TRBJ2-7 . TRBV11-2 CASSNSPPNGAYEQYF TGTGCCAGCAGCAATAGCCCCCCGAACGGGGCCTACGAGCAGTACTTC
. 13 TRBJ2-7 . TRBV19 CASSLTGGYEQYF TGTGCCAGTAGTCTGACAGGAGGCTACGAGCAGTACTTC
. 15 TRBJ2-7 TRBD2 TRBV5-1 CASSLSTRGAYEQYF TGCGCCAGCAGCTTGTCGACACGGGGGGCCTACGAGCAGTACTTC
. 14 TRBJ1-2 . TRBV4-1 CASSQVGGDYGYTF TGCGCCAGCAGCCAAGTGGGGGGGGACTATGGCTACACCTTC
. 13 TRBJ2-7 . TRBV6-6 CASPKRRRYEQYF TGTGCCAGCCCCAAGCGTAGGAGATACGAGCAGTACTTC
. 14 TRBJ1-1 . TRBV5-1 CASSLGAINTEAFF TGCGCCAGCAGCTTGGGGGCCATTAACACTGAAGCTTTCTTT
. 11 TRBJ2-7 . TRBV10-3 CASGEVGEQYF TGTGCGTCGGGAGAGGTGGGCGAGCAGTACTTC
. 13 TRBJ1-5 TRBD1 TRBV19 CASSRQGNQPQHF TGTGCCAGTAGTAGACAGGGGAACCAGCCCCAGCATTTT
. 14 TRBJ2-3 . TRBV29-1 CSVGLGSSTDTQYF TGCAGCGTTGGGCTCGGGTCTAGCACAGATACGCAGTATTTT
. 15 TRBJ1-1 . TRBV9 CASSALQGISTEAFF TGTGCCAGCAGCGCCTTACAGGGCATCTCAACTGAAGCTTTCTTT
. 17 TRBJ1-1 TRBD1 TRBV18 CASSTEQGSFTNTEAFF TGTGCCAGCTCAACCGAACAGGGGAGTTTTACGAACACTGAAGCTTTCTTT
. 20 TRBJ2-1 . TRBV2 CASSEALRGQGGQNYNEQFF TGTGCCAGCAGTGAAGCGCTTCGGGGGCAGGGAGGGCAGAACTACAATGAGCAGTTCTTC
once 13 TRBJ2-7 . TRBV18 CASSPPGAYEQYF TGTGCCAGCTCACCTCCCGGGGCCTACGAGCAGTACTTC
. 15 TRBJ2-3 . TRBV5-1 CASSLEAGTSDTQYF TGCGCCAGCAGCTTGGAAGCAGGTACTTCGGATACGCAGTATTTT
. 18 TRBJ2-7 TRBD2 TRBV4-3 CASSQQGTSGTFSYEQYF TGCGCCAGCAGCCAACAAGGGACTAGCGGGACCTTTTCCTACGAGCAGTACTTC
. 13 TRBJ1-5 . TRBV28 CASSGGYNQPQHF TGTGCCAGCAGTGGAGGATACAATCAGCCCCAGCATTTT
. 14 TRBJ1-4 TRBD1 TRBV28 CASSLPGTDEKLFF TGTGCCAGCAGTTTACCAGGGACAGACGAAAAACTGTTTTTT
. 13 TRBJ1-1 TRBD1 TRBV19 CASSTTQGQGRFF TGTGCCAGTAGTACCACACAGGGACAGGGCCGTTTCTTT
. 16 TRBJ1-3 TRBD1 TRBV7-8 CASSLGGTGPGNTIYF TGTGCCAGCAGCTTAGGGGGGACAGGGCCTGGAAACACCATATATTTT
. 12 TRBJ2-3 . TRBV7-2 CASSLGDSHPAF TGTGCCAGCAGCTTGGGAGACTCGCATCCCGCTTTT
. 19 TRBJ2-1 TRBD2 TRBV19 CASSILRGSGRRGYNEQFF TGTGCCAGTAGTATATTACGGGGGAGCGGGAGGAGGGGCTACAATGAGCAGTTCTTC
. 16 TRBJ1-2 . TRBV28 CASSGGYRVFNYGYTF TGTGCCAGCAGTGGCGGGTATCGGGTTTTCAACTATGGCTACACCTTC
. 13 TRBJ2-2 . TRBV10-1 CASSAFNTGELFF TGCGCCAGCAGTGCGTTCAACACCGGGGAGCTGTTTTTT
. 17 TRBJ2-3 TRBD2 TRBV4-3 CASSQDMGLAGSHTQYF TGCGCCAGCAGCCAAGACATGGGACTAGCGGGATCGCATACGCAGTATTTT
. 18 TRBJ2-1 TRBD2 TRBV7-2 CASSTRGLAGGPHNEQFF TGTGCCAGCAGCACCCGGGGACTAGCGGGAGGGCCTCACAATGAGCAGTTCTTC
. 14 TRBJ2-7 TRBD1 TRBV5-5 CASSGGQVFYEQYF TGTGCCAGCAGCGGGGGACAGGTATTCTACGAGCAGTACTTC
. 15 TRBJ1-4 TRBD1 TRBV6-5 CASSPEGQLNEKLFF TGTGCCAGCAGTCCAGAGGGACAGCTTAATGAAAAACTGTTTTTT
once 14 TRBJ2-7 . TRBV11-2 CASSSRSSLYEQYF TGTGCCAGCAGCTCCCGCTCTAGCCTCTACGAGCAGTACTTC
. 13 TRBJ2-3 . TRBV2 CASKRAFTDTQYF TGTGCCAGCAAGCGGGCCTTCACAGATACGCAGTATTTT
once 15 TRBJ2-7 TRBD1 TRBV7-2 CASTPSGQGGYEQYF TGTGCCAGCACCCCTTCGGGACAGGGAGGGTACGAGCAGTACTTC
. 17 TRBJ2-5 . TRBV7-8 CASSSGPGAGEGETQYF TGTGCCAGCAGCTCCGGACCGGGGGCGGGAGAGGGGGAGACCCAGTACTTC
. 14 TRBJ2-2 TRBD1 TRBV19 CASSSQGAGGELFF TGTGCCAGTAGCTCACAGGGGGCGGGCGGGGAGCTGTTTTTT
. 19 TRBJ2-7 TRBD2 TRBV10-3 CAISESGLAAQASLYEQYF TGTGCCATCAGTGAGTCGGGACTAGCGGCGCAGGCCTCTCTCTACGAGCAGTACTTC
. 17 TRBJ2-1 TRBD2 TRBV27 CASSSTQGLAGLNEQFF TGTGCCAGCAGTTCCACCCAGGGACTAGCGGGACTCAATGAGCAGTTCTTC
. 17 TRBJ2-1 TRBD2 TRBV10-3 CAISFDLRGRAYNEQFF TGTGCCATCAGTTTTGACCTCCGCGGGAGGGCATACAATGAGCAGTTCTTC
. 14 TRBJ2-7 TRBD1 TRBV19 CASAPGQGGYEQYF TGTGCCAGTGCACCGGGACAGGGCGGGTACGAGCAGTACTTC
. 10 TRBJ2-1 . TRBV20-1 CSASLNEQFF TGCAGTGCTAGCTTGAATGAGCAGTTCTTC
. 13 TRBJ1-5 TRBD1 TRBV2 CASSGTDNQPQHF TGTGCCAGCAGCGGGACAGACAATCAGCCCCAGCATTTT
. 15 TRBJ2-7 TRBD2 TRBV5-1 CASSDLAGGPREQYF TGCGCCAGCAGCGATCTAGCGGGAGGCCCTCGGGAGCAGTACTTC
. 16 TRBJ2-2 TRBD2 TRBV10-1 CASSGLAGGDTGELFF TGCGCCAGCAGTGGATTAGCGGGAGGGGACACCGGGGAGCTGTTTTTT
. 16 TRBJ1-2 . TRBV4-1 CASSQVRMTNNYGYTF TGCGCCAGCAGCCAAGTTCGTATGACTAATAACTATGGCTACACCTTC
. 18 TRBJ1-1 TRBD1 TRBV4-3 CASSATGGRGILSSVAFF TGCGCCAGCAGCGCGACAGGGGGCCGAGGAATTTTGTCTTCTGTGGCTTTCTTT
. 14 TRBJ1-1 TRBD1 TRBV10-3 CAISRQGGNTEAFF TGTGCCATCAGCAGACAGGGGGGGAACACTGAAGCTTTCTTT
. 13 TRBJ2-7 . TRBV11-2 CASSPLSSYEQYF TGTGCCAGCAGCCCTCTGAGTTCCTACGAGCAGTACTTC
. 15 TRBJ1-6 TRBD1 TRBV7-9 CASSLSGQLNSPLHF TGTGCCAGCAGCCTATCGGGACAGCTTAATTCACCCCTCCACTTT
. 17 TRBJ2-7 TRBD1 TRBV7-6 CASSFGVTQGAFHEQYF TGTGCCAGCAGCTTCGGAGTAACACAGGGGGCGTTCCACGAGCAGTACTTC
. 12 TRBJ1-1 . TRBV28 CASSQEQGRAFF TGTGCCAGCAGCCAAGAACAGGGACGGGCTTTCTTT
. 15 TRBJ1-5 TRBD1 TRBV7-8 CASSRDRLSNQPQHF TGTGCCAGCAGCCGGGACAGGCTTAGCAATCAGCCCCAGCATTTT
. 15 TRBJ1-4 . TRBV5-4 CASSSDLPGNEKLFF TGTGCCAGCAGCAGTGACCTCCCAGGAAATGAAAAACTGTTTTTT
once 13 TRBJ1-1 . TRBV30 CAWRDWEGTEAFF TGTGCCTGGAGGGACTGGGAAGGCACTGAAGCTTTCTTT
. 14 TRBJ2-7 . TRBV4-1 CASSQDPQGYEQYF TGCGCCAGCAGCCAAGATCCTCAGGGTTACGAGCAGTACTTC
. 14 TRBJ2-7 TRBD1 TRBV18 CASSPRGQGYEQYF TGTGCCAGCTCACCGAGGGGACAGGGCTACGAGCAGTACTTC
. 12 TRBJ2-1 . TRBV2 CASSGRYNEQFF TGTGCCAGCAGTGGCCGGTACAATGAGCAGTTCTTC
few 14 TRBJ1-2 TRBD1 TRBV7-9 CASTIRDSYYGYTF TGTGCCAGCACAATTCGGGACAGCTACTATGGCTACACCTTC
. 16 TRBJ2-2 TRBD1 TRBV15 CATSRGRGQSTGELFF TGTGCCACCAGCAGAGGCAGGGGGCAATCCACCGGGGAGCTGTTTTTT
. 16 TRBJ2-1 TRBD2 TRBV10-3 CAISEWSSGRYNEQFF TGTGCCATCAGTGAGTGGTCTAGCGGGAGATACAATGAGCAGTTCTTC
. 16 TRBJ1-1 . TRBV27 CASSLSHILGDTEAFF TGTGCCAGCAGTTTATCCCACATCCTAGGGGACACTGAAGCTTTCTTT